This passage covers 19 T cell receptor beta chains from one sample sequenced in a study of blood T cell repertoires in COVID-19. TCRdb's copy holds only in-frame clones and misses some; the assay was immunoSEQ multiplex PCR. The profile shows nearly 200,000 clones, 84% of them singletons. The sample taken for sequencing was peripheral blood. The receptor source for this set is a human donor in a cohort sampled during active COVID-19.

The chain combines TRBV6-5 with TRBJ2-4, with a weak D call TRBD2 (6 bases). Germline V gives CDR1 MNHEY, CDR2 SVGAGI. Trimming took 5 bases from V and 3 from J, leaving 14 bases between them. The CDR3 spans 15 residues. The CDR3 spells CASSPDGEVKNIQYF. The CDR3 DNA reads as TGTGCCAGCAGTCCCGATGGGGAGGTCAAAAACATTCAGTACTTC.

V gene TRBV6-2 or TRBV6-3 combines with J gene TRBJ2-2; 7 bases map to TRBD2. The trim removed 0 bases at V and 6 bases at J, leaving 4 bases unmatched. Germline V gene sequence: CDR1 MNHEY, CDR2 SVGEGT. This CDR3 has 15 residues. The CDR3 bases are TGTGCCAGCAGTTACTCCCCAGGGAGGGCCGGGGAGCTGTTTTTT. Amino acids: CASSYSPGRAGELFF.

This clone was seen many times. V usage is TRBV28 and J usage is TRBJ2-5, with 7 bases that match TRBD2. V was clipped by 3 bases and J by 5 bases; unmatched bases: 3. The CDR3 loop spans 13 amino acids. The V gene's germline CDR1 is MDHEN and CDR2 SYDVKM. CDR3 nucleotides: TGTGCCAGCAGTTTGGGGGGGTACGAGACCCAGTACTTC. Protein sequence: CASSLGGYETQYF.

This chain links TRBV19 with TRBJ1-5; a possible D gene is TRBD1 (5 bases). V lost 1 base and J 4 bases, leaving 11 bases between the germline ends. The CDR3 has 15 residues. Germline V gene lookup returns CDR1 LNHDA and CDR2 SQIVND (reference sequence). The CDR3 is CASSIVGRGNQPQHF. CDR3 bases: TGTGCCAGTAGTATAGTCGGAAGGGGTAATCAGCCCCAGCATTTT.

J is TRBJ1-2 and V is TRBV3-1 (or the pseudogene TRBV3-2); D not certain. The germline gives CDR1 LGHDT, CDR2 YNNKEL (reference sequence). The length of the CDR3 is 12 residues. Trimming removed 2 bases at V and 3 bases at J, with 4 bases between. CDR3: CASSQLDYGYTF. CDR3 sequence (DNA): TGTGCCAGCAGCCAACTCGACTATGGCTACACCTTC.

The rearrangement uses TRBV30 and TRBJ1-2, with TRBD1 as a possible D gene (5 bases). Trimming pared 2 bases from V and 0 bases from J, leaving 10 bases between. Germline CDR1 GTSNPN, CDR2 SVGIG (reference sequence). This CDR3 has 14 amino acids. The CDR3 spells CAWSWGGTNYGYTF. The CDR3 nucleotides are TGTGCCTGGAGTTGGGGGGGGACTAACTATGGCTACACCTTC.

This rearrangement joins TRBV5-1 to TRBJ1-2; 7 bases agree with TRBD1. The CDR3 is 15 amino acids. Germline values: CDR1 SGHRS, CDR2 YFSETQ. The ends lost 0 bases at V and 5 bases at J; junction bases unmatched: 7. The DNA for the CDR3 is TGCGCCAGCAGCTTGGACCCGGGACAGCGTTATGGCTACACCTTC. It specifies CASSLDPGQRYGYTF.

The V gene is TRBV10-1, the J gene TRBJ1-5; no firm D call. CDR1 and CDR2 (germline): WNHNN, SYGVQD (reference sequence). The CDR3 sequence is 17 residues long. Trimming took off 4 bases at V and 3 bases at J, with 19 bases between the two ends. CDR3 residues: CASSVRGHERSNQPQHF. CDR3 nucleotide sequence: TGCGCCAGCAGTGTAAGAGGGCACGAGCGGTCCAATCAGCCCCAGCATTTT.

This chain connects TRBV12-5 to TRBJ1-2; D is uncertain. There are 14 residues in the CDR3. V was shortened by 2 bases and J by 6 bases, with 13 bases between the two germline ends. Germline V gene lookup returns CDR1 LGHNT and CDR2 FRNRAP. Here the CDR3 reads CASGLSSGTHGYTF. For the CDR3, the DNA is TGTGCTAGTGGTTTGTCGTCAGGAACCCATGGCTACACCTTC.

This chain joins TRBV18 and TRBJ2-1, with D maybe TRBD1 (5 bases). Germline CDR1 reads KGHSH; CDR2 reads LQKENI. The V and J ends lost 5 bases and 0 bases respectively, with 11 bases between them. The CDR3 runs 15 residues. The CDR3 protein is CASSARQSSYNEQFF. The DNA of the CDR3 is TGTGCCAGCTCAGCCCGACAGAGCTCCTACAATGAGCAGTTCTTC.

The gene calls are TRBV6-5 and TRBJ1-2; a possible D gene is TRBD1 (6 bases). V lost 4 bases and J lost 7, with 13 bases in between. This CDR3 contains 13 residues. Germline loops: CDR1 MNHEY, CDR2 SVGAGI. The CDR3 loop is CASSWVGGFGYTF. The CDR3, as DNA: TGTGCCAGCAGTTGGGTAGGGGGTTTTGGCTACACCTTC.

The chain has TRBV11-3 and TRBJ2-5; D call uncertain. This CDR3 is 13 amino acids long. V was cut by 3 bases and J by 2 bases, with 7 bases left in between. Germline-derived CDR1 and CDR2 are SGHNT and YENEEA. The CDR3 sequence: CASSFSRQETQYF. The CDR3 nucleotides read TGTGCCAGCAGCTTCAGTCGACAAGAGACCCAGTACTTC.

The chain recombines TRBV2 with TRBJ1-1; the D is unclear. The germline V gene has CDR1 SNHLY and CDR2 FYNNEI. Between the trimmed V and J ends, which lost 6 bases and 0 bases, there was a span of 11 bases. The CDR3 length is 14 residues. CDR3 in amino acids: CASRREYMNTEAFF. Written as DNA, the CDR3 is TGTGCCAGCAGGAGGGAGTATATGAACACTGAAGCTTTCTTT.

This clone came up once. The V and J genes are TRBV9 and TRBJ2-5; D unclear. V was shortened by 2 bases and J by 1 base, with 6 bases between the two germline ends. The germline CDR1 and CDR2 sequences are SGDLS and YYNGEE. The CDR3 covers 13 residues. The CDR3 spells CASSVSSQETQYF. The CDR3 DNA reads TGTGCCAGCAGCGTTTCGAGCCAAGAGACCCAGTACTTC.

The chain couples TRBV2 to TRBJ1-2; D remains unclear. V was pared by 6 bases and J by 4 bases, with 9 bases between. The CDR3 has 12 amino acids. The germline gives CDR1 SNHLY, CDR2 FYNNEI. The CDR3: CASREKIYGYTF. In DNA form, the CDR3 reads TGTGCCAGCAGGGAGAAGATCTATGGCTACACCTTC.

The J gene is TRBJ1-5, the V gene TRBV6-6, with 12 bases that match TRBD1. Trimming took 5 bases from V and 3 from J; bases not matched to a gene: 8. The germline gives CDR1 MNHNY, CDR2 SVGAGI (reference sequence). The CDR3 totals 17 residues. CDR3 DNA: TGTGCCAGCAGTCCCGGGACAGGGGGCCCTTCCAATCAGCCCCAGCATTTT. Translating gives CASSPGTGGPSNQPQHF.

The DNA for the CDR3 is TGTGCCAGTAGTATAGGGCCCCCGGAGAACAATTCACCCCTCCACTTT. Its protein is CASSIGPPENNSPLHF. This chain joins TRBV19 and TRBJ1-6; D unclear. Germline V gene sequence: CDR1 LNHDA, CDR2 SQIVND (reference sequence). The CDR3 length is 16 residues. The V and J ends lost 1 base and 7 bases respectively, with 14 bases between them.

The chain couples TRBV5-8 to TRBJ2-7; D remains unclear. CDR1 and CDR2 from the germline V gene are SGHTS and YDEGEE. The CDR3 covers 14 residues. The germline V and J ends were trimmed by 3 bases and 2 bases, with 12 bases remaining between them. The CDR3, as DNA: TGTGCCAGCAGCTCCGAGGCCGCGACCTACGAGCAGTACGTC. Amino acid sequence: CASSSEAATYEQYV.

V gene TRBV6-6 combines with J gene TRBJ1-1; D call uncertain. Germline values: CDR1 MNHNY, CDR2 SVGAGI (reference sequence). The CDR3 length is 12 residues. V was clipped by 4 bases and J by 3 bases, with 6 bases between them. CDR3 region: CASSSRHTEAFF. CDR3 sequence (DNA): TGTGCCAGCAGTTCCCGTCACACTGAAGCTTTCTTT.